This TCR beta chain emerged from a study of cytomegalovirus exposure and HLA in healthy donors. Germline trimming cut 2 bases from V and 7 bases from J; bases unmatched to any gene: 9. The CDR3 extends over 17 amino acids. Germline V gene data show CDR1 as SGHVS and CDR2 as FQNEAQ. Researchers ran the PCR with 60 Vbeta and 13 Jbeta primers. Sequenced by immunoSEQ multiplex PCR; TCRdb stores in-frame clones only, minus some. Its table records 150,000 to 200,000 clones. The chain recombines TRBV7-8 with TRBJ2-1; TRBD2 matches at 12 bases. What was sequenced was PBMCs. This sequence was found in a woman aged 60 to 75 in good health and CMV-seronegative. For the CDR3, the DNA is TGTGCCAGCAGCTTATGGGCGACTAGCGGGAGTGGGAATGAGCAGTTCTTC. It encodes CASSLWATSGSGNEQFF.